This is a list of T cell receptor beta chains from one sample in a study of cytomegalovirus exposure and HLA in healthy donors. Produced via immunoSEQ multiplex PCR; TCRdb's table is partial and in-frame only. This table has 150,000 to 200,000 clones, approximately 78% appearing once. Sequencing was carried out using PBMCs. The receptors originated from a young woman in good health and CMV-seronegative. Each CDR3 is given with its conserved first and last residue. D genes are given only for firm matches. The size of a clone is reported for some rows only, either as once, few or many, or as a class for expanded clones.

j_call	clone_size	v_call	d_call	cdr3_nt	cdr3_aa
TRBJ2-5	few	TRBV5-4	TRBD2	TGTGCCAGCAGCGGGGCTAGCGGGCAAGAGACCCAGTACTTC	CASSGASGQETQYF
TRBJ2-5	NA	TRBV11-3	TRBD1	TGTGCCAGCAGCCAGACAGGGGTAGTGACCCAGTACTTC	CASSQTGVVTQYF
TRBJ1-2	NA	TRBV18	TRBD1	TGTGCCAGCTCCATGCCGGGACAGGGAGACTATGGCTACACCTTC	CASSMPGQGDYGYTF
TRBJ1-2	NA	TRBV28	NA	TGTGCCAGCACCCCATCTCGGGTAGCTGGCTACACCTTC	CASTPSRVAGYTF
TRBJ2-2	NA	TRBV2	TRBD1	TGTGCCAGCAGCAAGGGACAGTACACCGGGGAGCTGTTTTTT	CASSKGQYTGELFF
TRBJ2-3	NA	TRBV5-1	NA	TGCGCCAGCAGCTTCCAGGGGAGCACAGATACGCAGTATTTT	CASSFQGSTDTQYF
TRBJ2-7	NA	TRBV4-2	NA	TGTGCCAGCAGCCAAGAGGGCCTGATATACGAGCAGTACTTC	CASSQEGLIYEQYF
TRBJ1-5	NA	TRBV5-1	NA	TGCGCCAGCAGCTTGGGGACAACCGTCGGGGGGTTTCGGATAGGCGGCAATCAGCCCCAGCATTTT	CASSLGTTVGGFRIGGNQPQHF
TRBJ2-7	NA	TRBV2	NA	TGTGCCAGCAGGGACAGTGGGACCTACGAGCAGTACTTC	CASRDSGTYEQYF
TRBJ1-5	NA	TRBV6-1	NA	TGTGCCAGCTACCAAGGGCGGGGCCGGCAGCCCCAGCATTTT	CASYQGRGRQPQHF
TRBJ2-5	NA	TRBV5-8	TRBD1	TGTGCCAGCGATCGGGGACAGGCCCTGGGGTCCCAGTACTTC	CASDRGQALGSQYF
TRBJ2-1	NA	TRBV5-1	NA	TGCGCCAGCAGCTTGAGGACTGCAAACAATGAGCAGTTCTTC	CASSLRTANNEQFF
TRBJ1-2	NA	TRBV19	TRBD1	TGTGCCAGTAGCCCGACAGGGTACCGTGGCTACACCTTC	CASSPTGYRGYTF
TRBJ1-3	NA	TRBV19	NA	TGTGCCAGTAGGCACAGGGTTATTGGAAACACCATATATTTT	CASRHRVIGNTIYF
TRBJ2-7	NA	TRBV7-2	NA	TGTGCCAGCAGCCCTCCAGGGGCCTCCTACGAGCAGTACTTC	CASSPPGASYEQYF
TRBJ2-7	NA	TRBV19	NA	TGTGCCAGTAGTATAGGGGCGATACTCTCCTACGAGCAGTACTTC	CASSIGAILSYEQYF
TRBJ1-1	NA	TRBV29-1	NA	TGCAGCGCCTTCCGGGTGAACACTGAAGCTTTCTTT	CSAFRVNTEAFF
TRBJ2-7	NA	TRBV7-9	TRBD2	TGTTCCAGCAGCTCCTCAACTAGCGGGGAATTCTACGAGCAGTACTTC	CSSSSSTSGEFYEQYF
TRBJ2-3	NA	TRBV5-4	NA	TGTGCCAGCAGCTCCCTAAGCACAGATACGCAGTATTTT	CASSSLSTDTQYF
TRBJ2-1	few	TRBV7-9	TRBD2	TGTGCCAGCACCGCCACTGTAGCGGGGGGGAGCGATGAGCAGTTCTTC	CASTATVAGGSDEQFF
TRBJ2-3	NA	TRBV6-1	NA	TGTGCCAGCAGGAAGACTAGCACAGATACGCAGTATTTT	CASRKTSTDTQYF
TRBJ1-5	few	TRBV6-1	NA	TGTGCCAGCAGGAGAGGGGAGGTCAGTCAGCCCCAGCATTTT	CASRRGEVSQPQHF
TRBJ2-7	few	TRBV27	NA	TGTGCCAGCAGTAAAGATGGACAGACCTACGAGCAGTACTTC	CASSKDGQTYEQYF
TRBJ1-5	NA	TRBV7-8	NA	TGTGCCAGCAGCTTAGCGCGGGGGGACCAGCCCCAGCATTTT	CASSLARGDQPQHF
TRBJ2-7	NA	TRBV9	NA	TGTGCCAGCAGCGTATTCGGGGAAGGCTACGAGCAGTACTTC	CASSVFGEGYEQYF
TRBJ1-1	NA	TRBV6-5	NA	TGTGCCAGCAGTCTTACCGGGGAGACTGAAGCTTTCTTT	CASSLTGETEAFF
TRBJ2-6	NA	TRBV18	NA	TGTGCCAGCTCACTCGTGTCTGGGGCCAACGTCCTGACTTTC	CASSLVSGANVLTF
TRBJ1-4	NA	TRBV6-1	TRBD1	TGTGCCAGCAGTGAACCCCGCTACGGGACAGGAAATGAAAAACTGTTTTTT	CASSEPRYGTGNEKLFF
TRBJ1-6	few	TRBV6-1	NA	TGTGCCAGCAGTGAGGCAGGTGATAATTCACCCCTCCACTTT	CASSEAGDNSPLHF
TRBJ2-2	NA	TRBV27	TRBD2	TGTGCCAGCAGTCCCGGGACTAGCGGGGGCACCGGGGAGCTGTTTTTT	CASSPGTSGGTGELFF
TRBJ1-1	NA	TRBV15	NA	TGTGCCACCAGCTGGGCCACTGAAGCTTTCTTT	CATSWATEAFF
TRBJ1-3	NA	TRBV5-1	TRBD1	TGCGCCAGCGGCGATCAGGGGGCGGGAAACACCATATATTTT	CASGDQGAGNTIYF
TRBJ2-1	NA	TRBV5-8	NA	TGTGCCAGCAGCCCGAGGGGGAGGGGATACAATGAGCAGTTCTTC	CASSPRGRGYNEQFF
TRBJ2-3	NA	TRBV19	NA	TGTGCCAGTACCATCAGGTTCCGCACAGATACGCAGTATTTT	CASTIRFRTDTQYF
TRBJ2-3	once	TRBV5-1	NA	TGCGCCAGCAGCTTGGCCAGGCGGGGCTTAACAGATACGCAGTATTTT	CASSLARRGLTDTQYF